This T cell receptor beta chain was sequenced in a study of control samples from healthy donors and cancer patients (dated by TCRdb to about 2020). Remarks on this clone: The clone's antigen remains unknown. Per-nucleotide qualities are absent, and no much larger clonotype sits a single base away.

Per the germline V gene (reference sequence), SGHKS is the CDR1 and YYEKEE is the CDR2. V is trimmed back by 4 bases and J by 0 bases, and the junction contains 7 bases that no gene match accounts for. From cysteine to phenylalanine, the CDR3 is 15 amino acids long. Only the CDR3 DNA stays, 45 bases, in frame from base 1. The library was prepared using the immunoSEQ multiplex PCR assay. This is the immuneACCESS table as TCRdb keeps it, with only in-frame sequences that have V and J called. A part of the clones is gone; compared with another copy, unresolved V genes explain less than half, and the rest is unexplained. This sample holds under 90,000 clones; around 92% were observed only once. 5% to 6.5% of the sample lies in the top ten.

The chain couples TRBV5-5 to TRBJ2-7; 7 of the junction bases match TRBD1. The clonotype originates from an older woman in good health. The source material was blood. CDR3 loop: CASSRGGSFSYEQYF. The DNA sequence is TGTGCCAGCAGCAGAGGGGGCTCCTTCTCCTACGAGCAGTACTTC.